This paragraph covers one T cell receptor beta chain sequence. This clonotype was counted many times. Its antigen is unknown. Qualities for individual bases were not recorded, and no much larger clone is one base off. The data were obtained in a study of low-dose radiotherapy and immunotherapy resistance in tumors (dated by TCRdb to 2021 to 2024). Background for the entire study: Cohort 1 received 0.5 Gy per fraction every 2 weeks, with a prescribed total PTV dose of 6.5 Gy. Patients took aspirin 300 mg orally once daily for four cycles, starting on cycle 1 day 1. Cyclophosphamide 200 mg/m2 was administered intravenously every two weeks, one day before each radiation and immunotherapy administration. Patients were given nivolumab as a 240 mg flat dose every two weeks and ipilimumab at 1 mg/kg every six weeks, with both drugs delivered intravenously. In Cohort 2, 1 Gy per fraction was delivered every two weeks, for a total of 13 Gy over 26 weeks. Trial participants were not randomized into treatment groups. Eight patients were included in the translational analysis: three from the first dose cohort and the first five from the second dose cohort.

To make first-strand cDNA, Superscript III was used along with a set of TRAV- and TRBV-specific primers so that both the TCRalpha and TCRbeta chains were covered. TCRs were amplified for about 20 PCR cycles with Phusion, using a constant-region primer paired with the adapter attached to the V primers. The isolated mRNA was amplified using the MessageAmp II aRNA Amplification Kit, with in vitro transcription performed for approximately 16 hours at 37 degrees C. The Dynabeads mRNA DIRECT Purification Kit was used to isolate mRNA for TCR sequencing. Indexed Illumina adapters were added in a second Phusion PCR of 20 to 25 cycles, and the PCR products were purified with AMPure XP beads. Deep sequencing of the TCRalpha and TCRbeta libraries was carried out on an Illumina MiniSeq instrument. On the study's bioinformatics: Custom Perl scripts were used to pool TCR sequences that encoded the same protein, to remove out-of-frame sequences, and to calculate the abundance of each clonotype. Any TCR sequence supported by only a single read was excluded from analysis. Shannon entropy, Gini index, clonality, richness, and the frequency of TCRs shared between repertoires were included as repertoire metrics. TCRdb reworked the public reads: Q25 trimming with fastp, MiXCR clone assembly, productive beta chains retained. One record per CDR3 amino acid sequence lists the most common genes and DNA. The V and J calls come from TCRdb's annotation, not from the publication. For this sample there are 80,000 to 95,000 distinct CDR3 sequences; under 10% appear just once. The ten largest clones add up to roughly 1% of the sample.

What the time point label conveys for this sample: before trial treatment. Donors were enrolled in RACIN, a single-arm phase I dose-escalation trial in which nivolumab, ipilimumab, aspirin, low-dose cyclophosphamide and low-dose radiotherapy were combined. Patients with advanced, TIL-negative solid tumors were considered eligible. The V end loses 9 bases and the J end loses 2 bases, and a stretch of 17 bases separates them. The CDR3 has 14 amino acids, counting the end cysteine and phenylalanine. This entry keeps only the CDR3 DNA: 42 bases, framed from base 1. CDR1 and CDR2, per the germline V gene, are SNHLY and FYNNEI.

Recombination connected TRBV2 to TRBJ2-7; TRBD1 is a weak D gene call, 6 bases matching. Sequencing used PBMCs, obtained before treatment. The clonotype was recovered from a male donor with prostate cancer. The sequence in DNA is TGTGCCAGTAGGAGGACAGAGAGAACCTACGAGCAGTACTTC. Its product reads: CASRRTERTYEQYF.